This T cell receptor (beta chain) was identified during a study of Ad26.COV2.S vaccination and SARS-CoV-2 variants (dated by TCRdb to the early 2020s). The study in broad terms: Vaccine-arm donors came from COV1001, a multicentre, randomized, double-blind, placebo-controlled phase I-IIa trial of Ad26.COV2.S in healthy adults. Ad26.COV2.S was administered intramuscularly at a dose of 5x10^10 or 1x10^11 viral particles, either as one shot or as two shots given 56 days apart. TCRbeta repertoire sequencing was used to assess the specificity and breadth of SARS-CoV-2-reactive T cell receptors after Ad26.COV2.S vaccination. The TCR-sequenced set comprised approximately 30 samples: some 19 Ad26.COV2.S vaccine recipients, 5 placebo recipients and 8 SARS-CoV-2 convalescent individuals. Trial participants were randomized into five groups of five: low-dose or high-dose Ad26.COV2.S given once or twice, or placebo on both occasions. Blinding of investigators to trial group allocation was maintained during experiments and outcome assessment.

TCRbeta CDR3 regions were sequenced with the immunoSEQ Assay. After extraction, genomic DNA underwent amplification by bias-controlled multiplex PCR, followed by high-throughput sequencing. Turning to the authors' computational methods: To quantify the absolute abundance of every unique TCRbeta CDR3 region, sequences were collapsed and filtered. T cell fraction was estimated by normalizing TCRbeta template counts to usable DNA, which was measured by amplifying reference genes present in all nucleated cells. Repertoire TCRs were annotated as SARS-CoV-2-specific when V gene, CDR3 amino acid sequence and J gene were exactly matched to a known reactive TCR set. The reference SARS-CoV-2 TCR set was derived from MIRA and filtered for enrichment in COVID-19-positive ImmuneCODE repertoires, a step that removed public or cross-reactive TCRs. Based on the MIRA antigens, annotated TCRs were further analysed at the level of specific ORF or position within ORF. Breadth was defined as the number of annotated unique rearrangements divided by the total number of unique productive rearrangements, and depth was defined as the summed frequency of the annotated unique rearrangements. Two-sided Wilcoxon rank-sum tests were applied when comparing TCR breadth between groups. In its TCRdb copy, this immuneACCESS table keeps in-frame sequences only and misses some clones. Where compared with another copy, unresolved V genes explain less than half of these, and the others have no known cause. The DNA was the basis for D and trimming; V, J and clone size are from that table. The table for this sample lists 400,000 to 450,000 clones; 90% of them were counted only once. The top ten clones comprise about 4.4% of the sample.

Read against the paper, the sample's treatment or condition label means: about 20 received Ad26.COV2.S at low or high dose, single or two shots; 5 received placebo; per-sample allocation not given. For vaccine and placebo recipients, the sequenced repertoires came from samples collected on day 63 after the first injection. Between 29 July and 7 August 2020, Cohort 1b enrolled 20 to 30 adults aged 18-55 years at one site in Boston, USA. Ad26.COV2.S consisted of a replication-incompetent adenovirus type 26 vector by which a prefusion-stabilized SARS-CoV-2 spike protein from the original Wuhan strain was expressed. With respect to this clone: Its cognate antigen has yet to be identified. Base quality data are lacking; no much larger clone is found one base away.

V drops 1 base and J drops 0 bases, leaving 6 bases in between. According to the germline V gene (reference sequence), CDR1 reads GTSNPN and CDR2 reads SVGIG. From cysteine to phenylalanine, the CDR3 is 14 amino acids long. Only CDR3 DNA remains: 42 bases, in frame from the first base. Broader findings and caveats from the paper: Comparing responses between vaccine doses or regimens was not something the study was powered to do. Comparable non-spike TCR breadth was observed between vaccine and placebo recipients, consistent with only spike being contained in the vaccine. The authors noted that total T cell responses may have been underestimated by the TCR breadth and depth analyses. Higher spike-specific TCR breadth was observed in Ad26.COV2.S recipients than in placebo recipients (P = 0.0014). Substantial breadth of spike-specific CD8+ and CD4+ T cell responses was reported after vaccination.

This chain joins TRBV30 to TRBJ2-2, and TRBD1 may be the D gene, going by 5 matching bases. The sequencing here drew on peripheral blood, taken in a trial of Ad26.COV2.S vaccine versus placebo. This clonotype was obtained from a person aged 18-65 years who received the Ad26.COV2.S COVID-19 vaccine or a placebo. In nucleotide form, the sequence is TGTGCCTGGAGTGCAGGGACGAACACCGGGGAGCTGTTTTTT. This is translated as CAWSAGTNTGELFF.